This TCR beta chain was recorded in a study of regulatory T cells in long-lasting Graves disease. This clonotype was observed a handful of times. Researchers made TCR beta libraries by using iRepertoire HTBI primers and running Arm-PCR on CDR3 regions. A single record per CDR3 protein comes from TCRdb applying MiXCR to the multiplex PCR reads. The sample yields 420,000 or so distinct CDR3 sequences, about a sixth seen once. This CDR3 comprises 21 residues. Germline CDR1 LGHNA, CDR2 YSLEER. J was trimmed by 5 bases and V by 3 bases; bases with no gene match: 19. Time point indicated: newly diagnosed GD, antithyroid drugs for less than 3 months. Extracted PBMC RNA gave rise to the TCR library. The same data also contributed to another study, on T cells in Graves' hyperthyroidism and ophthalmopathy.

The chain carries TRBV4-3 and TRBJ2-3; 14 nucleotides match TRBD2. Sequencing used peripheral blood mononuclear cells (PBMCs), obtained at new diagnosis, from a patient treated with antithyroid drugs. This clonotype was obtained from a woman aged 18-29 years with Graves disease. CDR3 amino acids: CASSQILRRGLAGGSGDTQYF. In DNA, the CDR3 is TGCGCCAGCAGCCAGATTTTACGCCGAGGACTAGCGGGAGGTAGTGGAGATACGCAGTATTTT.